This T cell receptor beta chain was recorded in a study of blood T cell repertoires in COVID-19 (dated by TCRdb to the early 2020s). The study in broad terms: The collaborator samples originated in the United States, Italy and Spain and spanned the acute and convalescent phases of COVID-19. The prospective study material was composed of cDNA or gDNA derived from T cells, B-cell-depleted T cells, or PBMCs. Deeply sampled blood TCRbeta repertoires from subjects exposed to, actively infected with, or recovered from COVID-19 were included in the dataset. The repertoires were released in a freely available public database intended as a resource for research on the immune response to SARS-CoV-2. The samples were drawn from two sources: the first 160 participants of the ongoing ImmuneRACE study, and fewer than 1,500 subjects contributed by 6 global collaborators. Sample metadata almost always included a de-identified subject ID, COVID-19 status, age in years and sex. Where HLA class I and class II types were available, the types were taken from metadata supplied by the sample provider, not from assay-based typing.

TCRbeta CDR3 regions were amplified from genomic DNA using the immunoSEQ Assay, a bias-controlled multiplex PCR. From the authors' description of their analysis: The number of nucleated cells in each sample was estimated from the amplification of reference gene primers within the assay. To quantify the absolute abundance of each unique TCRbeta CDR3 rearrangement, sequence reads were collapsed and filtered. For each sample, productive Simpson clonality was calculated as the square root of Simpson's diversity index over productive rearrangements. Imported from immuneACCESS, the table was reduced by TCRdb to in-frame sequences with V and J called. These copies leave out some clones; in studies compared against another copy, an unresolved V gene accounts for under half, and the cause of the remainder is not known. Clone size and V and J calls were adopted from that table, with D and trimming inferred from the DNA. This sample gives more than 250,000 clones in total; approximately 84% of them show up just once. Jointly, the top ten make up 8% to 13% of the sample.

Enrolling through a virtual design, the prospective study's participants ranged in age from roughly 18 to 100 years and lived across about two dozen United States geographic areas. Cohort assignment in the prospective study relied on participant-reported clinical history from a screening survey and a study questionnaire. ImmuneRACE Cohort 3 recovered participants were defined by two consecutive negative NP/OP PCR tests, healthcare professional clearance, or symptom resolution. In the prospective study, whole blood, serum and a nasopharyngeal or oropharyngeal swab were collected from each participant by mobile phlebotomists. Over an approximately 2-month period, participants in the prospective study had the option of providing additional blood draws and questionnaires. Blood samples from the prospective study were shipped frozen or at room temperature prior to DNA extraction. This clone was seen only once. The antigen it binds to is not known. The record has no base qualities; no much larger clone is one base away.

According to the germline V gene (reference sequence), CDR1 reads LGHDT and CDR2 reads YNNKEL. Including the terminal cysteine and phenylalanine, the CDR3 comprises 15 residues. The retained sequence is limited to the CDR3, 45 bases, with the frame set at the first base. The germline ends are 15 bases apart after V is trimmed by 0 bases and J by 7 bases. General conclusions and limits of the study: How much clinical and demographic metadata was included differed by source and by participant, and the metadata was provided uncurated.

The sequence is built from TRBV3-1 (or the pseudogene TRBV3-2) and TRBJ1-2; the D segment could be TRBD1, given 6 matching bases. The origin of this receptor is a woman aged 18 to 35 who had recovered from COVID-19. The sample consisted of PBMCs or T cells enriched from blood (not recorded which). The nucleotide sequence reads TGTGCCAGCAGCCAAGATCGGGGGGCGACCGGTGGCTACACCTTC. Its protein reads: CASSQDRGATGGYTF.